Below, 19 T cell receptor beta chains from the same sample are listed, as sequenced in a study of cytomegalovirus exposure and HLA in healthy donors. The study ran its PCR with 60 Vbeta and 13 Jbeta primers. TCRdb's copy holds only in-frame clones and misses some; the assay was immunoSEQ multiplex PCR. Its listing shows 70,000 or so clones. The source material was PBMCs. The source of these receptors is a man in his forties in good health and CMV-seronegative.

This chain links TRBV5-1 with TRBJ2-7; 7 nucleotides line up with TRBD1. V shed 0 bases, J shed 3 bases, and the junction held 6 bases outside the gene matches. CDR1 is SGHRS and CDR2 is YFSETQ in the germline V gene. The CDR3 sequence is 15 residues long. The CDR3 nucleotides read TGCGCCAGCAGCTTGGGGTTCGGGACAGACTACGAGCAGTACTTC. This codes for CASSLGFGTDYEQYF.

The J gene is TRBJ2-7, the V gene TRBV7-9, with 9 bases lining up with TRBD2. This CDR3 contains 18 residues. Germline V gene sequence: CDR1 SEHNR, CDR2 FQNEAQ (reference sequence). V trimming: 5 bases; J trimming: 0 bases; junction bases outside the gene matches: 14. This chain's CDR3 is CASSPGISGGASSYEQYF. The CDR3 DNA reads TGTGCCAGCAGCCCAGGTATTAGCGGGGGAGCAAGCTCCTACGAGCAGTACTTC. Using reference TRBV7-9 and TRBJ2-7 for the parts outside the CDR3, the full variable domain is DTGVSQNPRHKITKRGQNVTFRCDPISEHNRLYWYRQTLGQGPEFLTYFQNEAQLEKSRLLSDRFSAERPKGSFSTLEIQRTEQGDSAMYLCASSPGISGGASSYEQYFGPGTRLTVT.

The chain combines TRBV13 with TRBJ2-3, with unresolved D. The CDR3 consists of 14 residues. Trimming cost V 3 bases and J 7 bases, with 14 bases left between them. Looked up from germline, CDR1 is PRHDT and CDR2 is FYEKMQ (reference sequence). The CDR3 region is CASSFLELPNTQYF. Written as DNA, the CDR3 is TGTGCCAGCAGCTTCCTAGAACTACCTAATACGCAGTATTTT.

This rearrangement joins TRBV18 to TRBJ2-5, with a weak D call TRBD1 (5 bases). Trimming took off 0 bases at V and 1 base at J, with 9 bases between the two ends. Germline V gives CDR1 KGHSH, CDR2 LQKENI. This CDR3 has 15 residues. The CDR3 region has the DNA TGTGCCAGCTCACCACCGTCACAGGCCCAAGAGACCCAGTACTTC. Residues: CASSPPSQAQETQYF.

J is TRBJ2-2 and V is TRBV27, with D perhaps TRBD2 (6 bases). The germline V gene has CDR1 MNHEY and CDR2 SMNVEV (reference sequence). The V end lost 6 bases, the J end lost 5 bases, and 22 bases lay between the germline ends. The CDR3 consists of 17 residues. The CDR3: CASSNHAASVLTGELFF. CDR3 bases: TGTGCCAGCAGCAACCACGCGGCTAGCGTATTGACCGGGGAGCTGTTTTTT.

The chain uses TRBV4-1 and TRBJ1-4; D possibly corresponds to TRBD1 (5 bases). The V end lost 1 base, the J end lost 0 bases, and 12 bases lay between the germline ends. The CDR3 runs 17 residues. CDR1 is MGHRA, CDR2 YSYEKL, per germline. The CDR3 coding sequence is TGCGCCAGCAGCCAAGTCTCAGGGACTGCAACTAATGAAAAACTGTTTTTT. Its protein is CASSQVSGTATNEKLFF.

CDR3 sequence: CASSIVGGSEQFF. The CDR3 DNA is TGTGCCAGTAGTATAGTGGGGGGGTCTGAGCAGTTCTTC. The chain couples TRBV19 to TRBJ2-1; 7 nucleotides line up with TRBD2. Looked up from germline, CDR1 is LNHDA and CDR2 is SQIVND (reference sequence). J lost 9 bases, V lost 1 base, and 3 bases had no gene match. CDR3 length equals 13 residues.

The chain uses TRBV6-5 and TRBJ1-5; possible D gene TRBD1, 5 bases. V was clipped by 6 bases and J by 4 bases, with 16 bases between them. This CDR3 comprises 15 residues. Germline V gene lookup returns CDR1 MNHEY and CDR2 SVGAGI. CDR3 sequence (DNA): TGTGCCAGCAGCCGGGACGGGGAGGGAAATCAGCCCCAGCATTTT. Residues: CASSRDGEGNQPQHF.

This chain connects TRBV4-1 to TRBJ2-3; TRBD2 matches 16 bases. The CDR3 runs 17 residues. Germline-derived CDR1 and CDR2 are MGHRA and YSYEKL. V was pared by 3 bases and J by 5 bases, with 5 bases of the junction left unmatched. In DNA form, the CDR3 reads TGCGCCAGCAGCCAGGGGACTAGCGGGGGGGCTAGAGATACGCAGTATTTT. This codes for CASSQGTSGGARDTQYF.

This chain joins TRBV28 and TRBJ2-7, with TRBD1 identical over 10 bases. With V trimmed by 7 bases and J by 0 bases, 3 bases remained unmatched. The CDR3 is 14 residues long. CDR1 is MDHEN and CDR2 is SYDVKM in the germline V gene. DNA for the CDR3: TGTGCCAGCATTGGGACAGGGGACTCCTACGAGCAGTACTTC. This gives the protein CASIGTGDSYEQYF.

The CDR3 nucleotides are TGTGCCAGCAGCTTGGTTGGGAGGTTTGATTCACCCCTCCACTTT. Translated, it gives CASSLVGRFDSPLHF. J is TRBJ1-6 and V is TRBV5-6; D ambiguous. Trimming removed 0 bases from V and 8 bases from J, with 12 bases in between. The CDR3 is 15 residues long. CDR1 SGHDT and CDR2 YYEEEE come from the germline V gene.

V gene TRBV28 combines with J gene TRBJ1-2; the D is unclear. The CDR3 loop spans 16 amino acids. Per the germline V gene, CDR1 is MDHEN and CDR2 is SYDVKM. The germline V and J ends were trimmed by 1 base and 1 base, with 13 bases remaining between them. The CDR3 nucleotides are TGTGCCAGCAGTTTATTCAGAATGGGCTATAACTATGGCTACACCTTC. This gives the protein CASSLFRMGYNYGYTF.

This chain joins TRBV4-3 and TRBJ1-1; TRBD1 might be the D (5 bases). The germline gives CDR1 LGHNA, CDR2 YSLEER. CDR3 length: 14 residues. V gave up 4 bases and J gave up 4 bases, with 13 bases separating them. The CDR3 bases are TGCGCCAGCAGCCGACTCGGGGGGAGCACTGAAGCTTTCTTT. Translated, it gives CASSRLGGSTEAFF.

The gene calls are TRBV6-5 and TRBJ1-5, with 9 bases aligning to TRBD1. Germline V gives CDR1 MNHEY, CDR2 SVGAGI. The CDR3 consists of 15 residues. V dropped 6 bases and J dropped 7; count of bases not matched to a gene: 10. Here the CDR3 reads CASSTRQGDLQPQHF. The DNA for the CDR3 is TGTGCCAGCAGCACCAGACAGGGGGATTTGCAGCCCCAGCATTTT.

The chain links TRBV7-9 to TRBJ1-4; weak D call: TRBD1 (5 bases). CDR3 size: 14 residues. In germline, CDR1 is SEHNR, CDR2 FQNEAQ (reference sequence). Trimming removed 5 bases at V and 6 bases at J, with 13 bases between. Here the CDR3 reads CASSIQGGDEKLFF. The CDR3 coding sequence is TGTGCCAGCAGCATCCAGGGCGGGGATGAAAAACTGTTTTTT.

The CDR3 loop reads CASSLVLANEQFF. The CDR3 DNA is TGTGCCAGCAGCTTGGTACTAGCAAATGAGCAGTTCTTC. The chain joins TRBV5-4 to TRBJ2-1, with D possibly TRBD2 on 6 matching bases. This CDR3 is built from 13 residues. CDR1 is SGHNT, CDR2 YYREEE, per germline (reference sequence). Trimming took 0 bases from V and 7 from J, leaving 8 bases between them.

This chain links TRBV10-3 with TRBJ1-1, with TRBD1 matching 8 bases. V shed 3 bases and J 5 bases; nucleotides not matched to a gene: 5. The CDR3 loop spans 14 amino acids. The germline CDR1 and CDR2 sequences are ENHRY and SYGVKD. The CDR3: CAISDSGGGTEAFF. In DNA form, the CDR3 reads TGTGCCATCAGTGACTCAGGGGGCGGGACTGAAGCTTTCTTT.

This chain joins TRBV10-3 and TRBJ2-5; D may be TRBD1 (6 bases). The germline V gene has CDR1 ENHRY and CDR2 SYGVKD. The CDR3 runs 15 residues. The ends were cut back, 2 bases at V and 5 bases at J, with 15 bases in the middle. CDR3 sequence reads: CAISEGVGGVETQYF. CDR3 coding DNA: TGTGCCATCAGTGAGGGTGTAGGGGGAGTTGAGACCCAGTACTTC.

The gene calls are TRBV5-6 and TRBJ1-2; D possibly corresponds to TRBD1 (5 bases). Germline CDR1 is SGHDT and CDR2 is YYEEEE. The CDR3 extends over 14 amino acids. V was pared by 2 bases and J by 2 bases, with 10 bases between. The CDR3 protein is CASSFRQTNYGYTF. CDR3 nucleotide sequence: TGTGCCAGCAGCTTCCGACAGACAAACTATGGCTACACCTTC.